Listed below are T cell receptor beta chains from one sample, sequenced in a study of blood T cell repertoires in COVID-19. The protocol was immunoSEQ multiplex PCR, while the TCRdb copy is restricted to in-frame clones and leaves out a portion. The sample has more than 55,000 clones, around 88% seen once. Sequencing input: peripheral blood. These TCRs come from a woman in her 70s with acute or convalescent COVID-19. CDR3s include the opening cysteine and the closing phenylalanine or tryptophan. D genes are given only for firm matches. A row's size may be missing; if present it is once, few, many or a size class.

abundance	v_gene	d_gene	j_gene	CDR3nt	CDR3aa
-	TRBV2	TRBD1	TRBJ2-1	TGTGCCAGCAGAGGGGGCAGCTACAATGAGCAGTTCTTC	CASRGGSYNEQFF
-	TRBV28	-	TRBJ2-2	TGTGCCAGCAGTTCAATCAACACCGGGGAGCTGTTTTTT	CASSSINTGELFF
-	TRBV6-6	-	TRBJ2-7	TGTGCCAGCAGTTTTACCTCGGCAGGTTCCTACGAGCAGTACTTC	CASSFTSAGSYEQYF
once	TRBV28	-	TRBJ1-1	TGTGCCAGCAGCCCCGGGTCGTACACTGAAGCTTTCTTT	CASSPGSYTEAFF
-	TRBV19	-	TRBJ1-2	TGTGCCACCTTGTCTGCGGGCGGGGCTAACTATGGCTACACCTTC	CATLSAGGANYGYTF
-	TRBV6-4	-	TRBJ2-3	TGTGCCAGCAGTTCAGGCCCCACTAGCACAGATACGCAGTATTTT	CASSSGPTSTDTQYF
few	TRBV11-2	TRBD1	TRBJ1-3	TGTGCCAGCAGCCCAGGGGACAGATTTTCTGGAAACACCATATATTTT	CASSPGDRFSGNTIYF
-	TRBV6-2/TRBV6-3	TRBD1	TRBJ1-5	TGTGCCAGCAGTCCCCCTTCAGGGGGAATTCTCGAGCCCCAGCATTTT	CASSPPSGGILEPQHF
-	TRBV7-2	-	TRBJ2-4	TGTGCCAGCAGCTTAGGATCGACAAAAAACATTCAGTACTTC	CASSLGSTKNIQYF
-	TRBV10-3	-	TRBJ1-1	TGTGCCATCAGTGAGGTCGGGACCGGGGGGGAAGCTTTCTTT	CAISEVGTGGEAFF
-	TRBV4-1	-	TRBJ1-1	TGCGCCAGCAGCCAAGCATCTATCGGGGAAGCTTTCTTT	CASSQASIGEAFF
once	TRBV28	-	TRBJ1-4	TGTGCCAGCAGGGGGGGATTAGGGGAAGAAAAACTGTTTTTT	CASRGGLGEEKLFF
-	TRBV4-1	-	TRBJ1-6	TGCGCCAGCAGCCCCAATCCAGTTTCACCCCTCCACTTT	CASSPNPVSPLHF
few	TRBV18	TRBD1	TRBJ1-2	TGTGCCAGCTCATCGACAGGGGATGCTGGCACCTTC	CASSSTGDAGTF
-	TRBV9	TRBD2	TRBJ2-4	TGTGCCAGCAGCCCCGGGACTACGAAAAACATTCAGTACTTC	CASSPGTTKNIQYF
-	TRBV6-2/TRBV6-3	-	TRBJ2-1	TGTGCCAGCAGTTTGACATGGGATGAGCAGTTCTTC	CASSLTWDEQFF
-	TRBV2	-	TRBJ1-5	TGTGCCAGCAGTGAGGCGGCAAGCCGCAATCAGCCCCAGCATTTT	CASSEAASRNQPQHF
-	TRBV5-4	TRBD1	TRBJ2-2	TGTGCCAGCAGCCCACGACAGGGGGCGCCCGGGGAGCTGTTTTTT	CASSPRQGAPGELFF
-	TRBV7-9	TRBD1	TRBJ1-1	TGTGCCAGCAGCCTATCACCGGGACAGGGGGAGGACACTGAAGCTTTCTTT	CASSLSPGQGEDTEAFF
-	TRBV7-2	TRBD1	TRBJ2-1	TGTGCCAGCAGCTATGACAGGGGTCCCGAGCAGTTCTTC	CASSYDRGPEQFF
-	TRBV5-5	-	TRBJ2-7	TGTGCCAGTGTCAAGTGGGACTCATCCTACGAGCAGTACTTC	CASVKWDSSYEQYF
-	TRBV5-6	-	TRBJ2-1	TGTGCCAGCAGCCCACCGGGCTCCCAGGGCAATGAGCAGTTCTTC	CASSPPGSQGNEQFF
-	TRBV18	-	TRBJ1-1	TGTGCCAGCTCACCAGGTCCCGGGTTGGACACTGAAGCTTTCTTT	CASSPGPGLDTEAFF
-	TRBV3-1/TRBV3-2	-	TRBJ2-4	TGTGCCAGCAGCCAGGACTGGAAAAACATTCAGTACTTC	CASSQDWKNIQYF
-	TRBV6-5	-	TRBJ2-7	TGTGCCAGCGGCCGTCGGGGTTTGGGCTACGAGCAGTACTTC	CASGRRGLGYEQYF
-	TRBV28	-	TRBJ1-3	TGTGCCAGCAGTTTATTAAGACTTGACTCTGGAAACACCATATATTTT	CASSLLRLDSGNTIYF
-	TRBV28	-	TRBJ1-4	TGTGCCAGCAGCTGGACAAGTGCCTCTAATGAAAAACTGTTTTTT	CASSWTSASNEKLFF
-	TRBV28	TRBD2	TRBJ2-7	TGTGCCAGCAGTCTTCTAGCGGGACAAAACGAGCAGTACTTC	CASSLLAGQNEQYF
-	TRBV11-2	-	TRBJ1-1	TGTGCCAGCAGCTTAGGGGCTGTGAGCACTGAAGCTTTCTTT	CASSLGAVSTEAFF
-	TRBV11-2	TRBD1	TRBJ1-1	TGTGCCAGCAGCCCGACAGGGTTGCCTGAAGCTTTCTTT	CASSPTGLPEAFF
once	TRBV6-5	-	TRBJ2-7	TGTGCCAGCAGTTACTCGGCGACGGTGCCAGGCTACGAGCAGTACTTC	CASSYSATVPGYEQYF
once	TRBV7-9	TRBD2	TRBJ2-5	TGTGCCAGCAGCTTTGGGACTAGCGGGAGGGTGGAGACCCAGTACTTC	CASSFGTSGRVETQYF
few	TRBV11-2	-	TRBJ1-1	TGTGCCAGCACGGGGGTAGGACGTTTGAACACTGAAGCTTTCTTT	CASTGVGRLNTEAFF
-	TRBV19	-	TRBJ1-4	TGTGCCAGTAGTACCGGGACATTAACACTGTTTTTT	CASSTGTLTLFF
-	TRBV28	-	TRBJ2-3	TGTGCCAGCAGTACACGGGGGGCGGGGGCAGATACGCAGTATTTT	CASSTRGAGADTQYF
-	TRBV11-2	TRBD1	TRBJ1-2	TGTGCCAGCAGCCTTAGGGACAGCAAGTATGGCTACACCTTC	CASSLRDSKYGYTF
-	TRBV5-8	-	TRBJ2-5	TGTGCCAGCAGCTTGCAGGGGCGCGGAGGAGAGACCCAGTACTTC	CASSLQGRGGETQYF
-	TRBV29-1	TRBD2	TRBJ2-1	TGCAGCGCCGTACTCCATGGACTAGCGGGAGTCCTCTCCTACAATGAGCAGTTCTTC	CSAVLHGLAGVLSYNEQFF
-	TRBV7-9	-	TRBJ1-1	TGTGCCAGCACCCAAGACAGGCCGAACACTGAAGCTTTCTTT	CASTQDRPNTEAFF
-	TRBV5-1	-	TRBJ1-5	TGCGCCAGCAGCTTGGCCGGAGGGATAGAAGCCCAGCATTTT	CASSLAGGIEAQHF
once	TRBV5-1	TRBD1	TRBJ2-1	TGCGCCAGCAGCTCTGAACAGGGGTGGGAGCAGTTCTTC	CASSSEQGWEQFF
-	TRBV7-9	-	TRBJ2-4	TGTGCCAGCAGCCCCCCCTCCCAAAACATTCAGTACTTC	CASSPPSQNIQYF
-	TRBV18	TRBD1	TRBJ2-4	TGTGCCAGCTCACCGCGGACAGGGGAAAACATTCAGTACTTC	CASSPRTGENIQYF
few	TRBV29-1	-	TRBJ2-4	TGCAGCGCCAAAGGGGACTTAGCCAAAAACATTCAGTACTTC	CSAKGDLAKNIQYF
-	TRBV7-2	TRBD2	TRBJ2-1	TGTGCCAGCAGCTCCAGGACTAGCGGGGGCCCGGGGGAGCAGTTCTTC	CASSSRTSGGPGEQFF
few	TRBV3-1/TRBV3-2	-	TRBJ1-4	TGTGCCAGCAGCCAAGGGGAGGAGGGGCGAGAAAAACTGTTTTTT	CASSQGEEGREKLFF
-	TRBV27	-	TRBJ2-5	TGTGCCAGCAGTTTCGGGAGATGGGAGACCCAGTACTTC	CASSFGRWETQYF
-	TRBV5-5	-	TRBJ2-5	TGTGCCAGCAGCTTGGATCCCACACGGGGGACCCAGTACTTC	CASSLDPTRGTQYF
-	TRBV27	TRBD1	TRBJ2-7	TGTGCCAGCAGTCTTTGGACAGGGAAATATAACGAGCAGTACTTC	CASSLWTGKYNEQYF
-	TRBV29-1	-	TRBJ2-3	TGCAGCGTTCCTCTAGCTGATACGCAGTATTTT	CSVPLADTQYF
-	TRBV4-1	-	TRBJ2-3	TGCGCCAGCAGCCATCAAAATAGGGGGATCGATACGCAGTATTTT	CASSHQNRGIDTQYF
once	TRBV7-9	-	TRBJ1-5	TGTGCCAGCAGCTTAGGGGGTGGGGGCCCCAATCAGCCCCAGCATTTT	CASSLGGGGPNQPQHF
-	TRBV12-3/TRBV12-4	-	TRBJ1-1	TGTGCCAGCCGGCGAGGGAGTACTGAAGCTTTCTTT	CASRRGSTEAFF
-	TRBV7-3	TRBD1	TRBJ1-4	TGTGCCAGCAGCTCCGGACAGGGGGAAAAACTGTTTTTT	CASSSGQGEKLFF